This T cell receptor beta chain was identified during a study of vaccination and CD4 T cells after COVID-19. Sequence data for DNA of cultured CD4+ T cells were generated by the Oncomine TCR Beta short-read assay. TCRdb processed the PCR reads anew with MiXCR; each CDR3 protein has one entry. The data show under 30,000 distinct CDR3 sequences, with 67% seen just once and less than 25% held by the top ten. Noted treatment: approximately 10-day PBMC culture with coronavirus spike peptide pools or control peptides (ViraFEST assay). V lost 1 base, J lost 3 bases, and 6 bases lay in between. The length of the CDR3 is 13 residues. From germline, CDR1 is SGHTA and CDR2 FQGTGA. A note on this clonotype: The antigen remains unidentified.

Sequenced here: CD4+ T cells from blood, cultured in vitro, sampled after SARS-CoV-2 vaccination. The sequence derives from a human donor who received a COVID-19 vaccine. The chain recombines TRBV7-3 with TRBJ1-2, with D unresolved. The CDR3 DNA reads TGTGCCAGCAGCTTAAGTCATGACTATGGCTACACCTTC. Its translation is CASSLSHDYGYTF.